This TCR beta chain was recovered during a study of T cells in localized non-small cell lung cancer (dated by TCRdb to 2018 to 2021). Regarding the research as a whole: T cell repertoires of 200 to 300 early-stage NSCLC patients were analyzed, with tumors being compared against uninvolved tumor-adjacent lungs. The cohort comprised around 250 treatment-naïve NSCLC patients with resected, localized lung tumors. Of the NSCLC patients, 120 to 150 were male and around 99 were female, and the mean age was around 70 years. On the study overall, not on this receptor specifically: Multi-region tumor sequencing was not performed, so intratumor heterogeneity could not be excluded. A median of 57 of the top 100 tumor clones were detected in paired uninvolved adjacent lung, and 28 of these tumor clones were also found among the top 100 clones of the paired uninvolved adjacent lung. Higher T cell density in blood was associated with longer overall survival, whereas higher clonality in adjacent lung was associated with shorter survival. The highest T cell clonality was observed in uninvolved tumor-adjacent lung, where clonality exceeded that of tumor, suggesting that antigenic responses were more focused in uninvolved tumor-adjacent lung. Because the study design was exploratory, TCR variables were selected using unadjusted p-values without false-discovery rate correction.

As to this clone: No cognate antigen has been identified for it. Base qualities are not provided; no much larger clone lies one nucleotide away.

Based on the germline V gene, the CDR1 and CDR2 sequences are SGDLS and YYNGEE. V gives up 6 bases and J gives up 2 bases, and the segment between their germline ends measures 9 bases. Including cysteine and phenylalanine, the CDR3 has 12 amino acids. The retained sequence is limited to the CDR3, 36 bases, with the frame set at the first base. Uninvolved adjacent lung was sampled at least 2 cm away from the tumor margin, and two independent pathologists confirmed that the tissue had no atypia. At diagnosis, peripheral blood, uninvolved tumor-adjacent lung and tumor were collected and stored as a combination of fresh-frozen and FFPE material. TCR beta CDR3 regions were sequenced from DNA using the immunoSEQ Assay. Per the authors' processing: To compute T cell density, TCR beta template counts were normalized to usable DNA, which was estimated by amplifying housekeeping genes. Richness was estimated using the preseqR package, with extrapolation to 400,000 templates for PBMC samples and to 120,000 templates for tissue samples. Clonality was calculated as one minus Pielou's evenness. Tissue-enriched TCRs were identified by differential abundance testing using productive amino-acid clonotypes, minimum total count 5 and alpha 0.1. The Jaccard Index and the Morisita Overlap Index were used to quantify repertoire overlap between compartments. GLIPH grouped TCR beta CDR3s together with public tetramer-defined viral CDR3s, and a viral motif had to include at least three viral sequences and show V-gene enrichment. TCRdb took over this immuneACCESS table, retaining in-frame rearrangements with V and J assigned. Such tables are incomplete; in checked studies, under half of the missing clones stem from an unresolved V gene, and the remainder is unexplained. V, J and clone size are those of that table, while D and trimming were read from the DNA. This sample is represented by approximately 2,000 clones; more than 30% of them were singletons. The ten largest make up 15% to 20% of the sample.

The TCR sequence derives from a male donor older than 55 with stage I squamous cell lung carcinoma. The input for sequencing was normal lung tissue next to the tumor, taken before any cancer treatment. The rearrangement combines TRBV9 with TRBJ2-7, with no confident D gene call. The CDR3 reads as follows: CASTRSAYEQYF. The DNA sequence is as follows: TGTGCCAGCACCCGATCTGCCTACGAGCAGTACTTC. With the portions outside the CDR3 filled from the reference TRBV9 and TRBJ2-7 genes, the complete variable region becomes DSGVTQTPKHLITATGQRVTLRCSPRSGDLSVYWYQQSLDQGLQFLIQYYNGEERAKGNILERFSAQQFPDLHSELNLSSLELGDSALYFCASTRSAYEQYFGPGTRLTVT.